This T cell receptor (beta chain) was sequenced during a study of cytomegalovirus exposure and HLA in healthy donors. Overall study results and limits: Overall, roughly 150 TCR beta chains were annotated as cytomegalovirus-associated. A later examination showed that TCR association rates differed by HLA locus, with DRB1 most and HLA-C fewest.

This CDR3 has 16 amino acids. J gave up 5 bases and V 9 bases, and 20 bases lay outside the gene matches. The germline V gene has CDR1 SGHNT and CDR2 YYREEE (reference sequence). The PCR used 60 Vbeta and 13 Jbeta primers. Method: immunoSEQ multiplex PCR; TCRdb's copy keeps in-frame clones and lacks some. The sample totals about 52,000 clones. Of note for this clone: Its antigen is unknown.

This sequence originates from a woman in her 50s in good health and CMV-seropositive. The V gene is TRBV5-4, the J gene TRBJ2-7; TRBD1 agrees at 7 bases. Sequencing was performed on PBMCs. In DNA, the CDR3 is TGTGCCACCAACCTAAAGGGGGTTCAGGGGGATAACGAGCAGTACTTC. It translates to CATNLKGVQGDNEQYF.